These 8 T cell receptor beta chains share one sample of origin, sequenced in a study of control samples from healthy donors and cancer patients. Data came from immunoSEQ multiplex PCR; TCRdb stores just in-frame clones and leaves some out. Of approximately 140,000 clones listed, over 85% are singletons. Input material: blood. The source of these receptors is a man younger than 35 in good health.

In its sample, this clone was seen a few times. The chain links TRBV27 to TRBJ2-2; weak D call: TRBD2 (5 bases). The CDR3 contains 18 residues. Trimming removed 2 bases from V and 5 bases from J, with 21 bases in between. In germline, CDR1 is MNHEY, CDR2 SMNVEV (reference sequence). For the CDR3, the DNA is TGTGCCAGCAGTTTAGAAGTGCAGCTGCGGGCTCCTACCGGGGAGCTGTTTTTT. Its translation: CASSLEVQLRAPTGELFF.

The CDR3 coding sequence is TGCGCCAGCAGCTTGGCCGGGACAGATAATTCACCCCTCCACTTT. This gives the protein CASSLAGTDNSPLHF. The chain employs TRBV5-1 and TRBJ1-6, with 7 bases lining up with TRBD1. With V trimmed by 0 bases and J by 5 bases, 2 bases remained unmatched. The CDR3 spans 15 residues. The V gene's germline CDR1 is SGHRS and CDR2 YFSETQ.

CDR3 coding DNA: TGCGCCAGCAGCTCGGGCGGCTACAATGAGCAGTTCTTC. Its translation: CASSSGGYNEQFF. The chain employs TRBV5-1 and TRBJ2-1; D is uncertain. V was pared by 3 bases and J by 3 bases, with 7 bases between. The germline CDR1 and CDR2 sequences are SGHRS and YFSETQ. This CDR3 is built from 13 residues.

V and J are TRBV27 and TRBJ2-7; D is possibly TRBD2 (6 bases). Germline CDR1 and CDR2: MNHEY and SMNVEV (reference sequence). V lost 5 bases to trimming and J lost 3 bases, with 17 bases between them. This CDR3 region has 15 residues. This chain's CDR3 is CASSPRAGSGYEQYF. DNA for the CDR3: TGTGCCAGCAGTCCACGGGCGGGGTCCGGCTACGAGCAGTACTTC.

The CDR3 DNA is TGTGCCAGCCATGGGACAGGGCTTCGAGGGGCCAACGTCCTGACTTTC. As protein: CASHGTGLRGANVLTF. The chain joins TRBV2 to TRBJ2-6; 9 positions match TRBD1. J lost 4 bases, V lost 8 bases, and 9 bases had no gene match. Germline-derived CDR1 and CDR2 are SNHLY and FYNNEI. This CDR3 spans 16 amino acids.

The gene calls are TRBV11-3 and TRBJ2-1; a possible D gene is TRBD1 (5 bases). The CDR3 length is 13 residues. Deletions cut 2 bases from V and 6 bases from J, with 8 bases between. Looked up from germline, CDR1 is SGHNT and CDR2 is YENEEA. CDR3 nucleotide sequence: TGTGCCAGCAGCTTACAGGGTCGCAATGAGCAGTTCTTC. As protein: CASSLQGRNEQFF.

This CDR3 is CASSLTGNQPQHF. The DNA for the CDR3 is TGTGCCAGCAGCTTGACGGGGAATCAGCCCCAGCATTTT. J is TRBJ1-5 and V is TRBV5-5; D is unclear. V lost 1 base and J lost 4, with 6 bases in between. Looked up from germline, CDR1 is SGHKS and CDR2 is YYEKEE (reference sequence). The CDR3 covers 13 residues.

The chain links TRBV19 to TRBJ1-1; D not resolved. This CDR3 is built from 14 residues. CDR1 and CDR2 from the germline V gene are LNHDA and SQIVND (reference sequence). V dropped 1 base and J dropped 7 bases, with 13 bases sitting between them. Written as DNA, the CDR3 is TGTGCCAGTAGTATAGGTAGGGATATGATTGAAGCTTTCTTT. This sequence encodes CASSIGRDMIEAFF. The whole variable domain, filled in from reference TRBV19 and TRBJ1-1, reads DGGITQSPKYLFRKEGQNVTLSCEQNLNHDAMYWYRQDPGQGLRLIYYSQIVNDFQKGDIAEGYSVSREKKESFPLTVTSAQKNPTAFYLCASSIGRDMIEAFFGQGTRLTVV.